This is a list of T cell receptor beta chains from one sample in a study of blood T cells in healthy people across ages. TCRdb reanalysed the 5' RACE reads using MiXCR and keeps one entry per CDR3 protein. This repertoire shows about 650,000 distinct CDR3 sequences, 40% to 65% found once; its top ten account for roughly 13%. Material: blood. All receptors come from a woman aged 80 or over in good health. Both conserved end residues are part of each CDR3. The D gene is left open where the match is weak. Some rows have no size entry. The others give once, few or many, or a class for an expanded clone.

>NA|NA|TRBV4-1|TRBJ1-4
CASSQEGATNEKLFF
TGCGCCAGCAGCCAAGAAGGGGCGACTAATGAAAAACTGTTTTTT
>TRBD1|many|TRBV6-5|TRBJ1-5
CASSSDREEGNMNQPQHF
TGTGCCAGCAGCTCCGACAGGGAAGAGGGAAATATGAATCAGCCCCAGCATTTT
>TRBD1|few|TRBV27|TRBJ2-2
CASSIQGPRELFF
TGTGCCAGCAGTATACAGGGGCCGAGGGAGCTGTTTTTT
>TRBD1|NA|TRBV12-3/TRBV12-4|TRBJ1-2
CASSMADRGGYTF
TGTGCCAGCAGCATGGCGGACAGGGGAGGCTACACCTTC
>TRBD2|once|TRBV11-1|TRBJ2-1
CASSLGGLAGGPYNEQFF
TGTGCCAGCAGCTTAGGAGGACTAGCGGGGGGGCCTTACAATGAGCAGTTCTTC
>NA|many|TRBV5-1|TRBJ2-1
CASSFRGSSYNEQFF
TGCGCCAGCAGCTTCCGGGGGAGCTCCTACAATGAGCAGTTCTTC
>TRBD1|NA|TRBV27|TRBJ1-4
CASSPSGTGRANEKLFF
TGTGCCAGCAGTCCCTCCGGGACAGGGAGGGCTAATGAAAAACTGTTTTTT
>NA|NA|TRBV20-1|TRBJ2-1
CSASLGTVSYNEQFF
TGCAGTGCTTCCCTCGGGACGGTCTCCTACAATGAGCAGTTCTTC
>NA|NA|TRBV20-1|TRBJ2-7
CSARGRQDTYEQYF
TGCAGTGCTAGGGGGAGACAGGACACCTACGAGCAGTACTTC
>NA|NA|TRBV7-9|TRBJ2-1
CASRHPGEFSYNEQFF
TGTGCCAGCAGGCACCCAGGCGAGTTTTCCTACAATGAGCAGTTCTTC
>NA|NA|TRBV27|TRBJ2-3
CASSLGRGVARDTQYF
TGTGCCAGCAGTTTAGGGCGCGGGGTGGCTAGAGATACGCAGTATTTT
>NA|few|TRBV10-3|TRBJ1-2
CAISELGGLYGYTF
TGTGCCATCAGTGAGTTGGGCGGCCTCTATGGCTACACCTTC
>NA|NA|TRBV29-1|TRBJ2-1
CSVGSQAGDEQFF
TGCAGCGTTGGATCCCAAGCGGGTGACGAGCAGTTCTTC
>TRBD1|many|TRBV7-2|TRBJ2-5
CASSNRQGVVETQYF
TGTGCCAGCAGCAACCGACAGGGAGTTGTAGAGACCCAGTACTTC
>NA|many|TRBV27|TRBJ2-1
CASSQQFF
TGTGCCAGCAGTCAACAGTTCTTC
>NA|NA|TRBV21-1|TRBJ2-4
CASPTGKPKNIQYF
TGTGCCAGCCCGACAGGGAAGCCCAAAAACATTCAGTACTTC
>TRBD1|NA|TRBV7-2|TRBJ2-5
CASSFNRGKETQYF
TGTGCCAGCAGTTTCAACAGGGGGAAAGAGACCCAGTACTTC
>TRBD2|NA|TRBV7-8|TRBJ2-7
CASSHSSGRYEQYF
TGTGCCAGCAGCCACTCTAGCGGGCGCTACGAGCAGTACTTC
>NA|NA|TRBV20-1|TRBJ2-1
CSARAGARRAYKQFF
TGCAGTGCTAGAGCCGGGGCCCGTAGGGCGTATAAGCAGTTCTTC
>NA|few|TRBV14|TRBJ2-1
CASSPPGTPYNEQFF
TGTGCCAGCAGCCCACCCGGGACTCCCTACAATGAGCAGTTCTTC
>NA|many|TRBV20-1|TRBJ2-5
CSARDFHRGKETQYF
TGCAGTGCTAGAGATTTCCATCGGGGGAAAGAGACCCAGTACTTC
>TRBD2|NA|TRBV20-1|TRBJ2-7
CSASPPSGSWYEQYF
TGCAGTGCTAGCCCCCCCAGCGGGAGTTGGTACGAGCAGTACTTC
>TRBD1|NA|TRBV7-9|TRBJ1-2
CASSSQQGSYGYTF
TGTGCCAGCAGCTCCCAACAGGGGAGCTATGGCTACACCTTC
>NA|many|TRBV24-1|TRBJ2-1
CATSLGGNSYNEQFF
TGTGCCACCAGTTTAGGGGGGAACTCCTACAATGAGCAGTTCTTC